The clone carrying this TCR beta chain was recorded at least ten times. Its antigen remains unknown. Genomic DNA provided the template from which TCR beta VDJ and CDR3 profiles were obtained. One entry per CDR3 protein results from TCRdb running MiXCR on the reads. The sample contains about 160,000 distinct CDR3 sequences, 47% of which appear only once. The sample comes from a study of CD8+CD57+ T cells in acquired aplastic anemia. Findings and caveats of the study: Researchers report that around 30 CD8+ CDR3 sequences appeared in both patients and controls.

In patients chosen for sequencing, flow cytometry had shown CD8+CD57+ cell expansion. Patients had received no therapy at the time of blood sampling. Material: sorted CD4+, CD8+, or CD8+CD57+ T cells (not recorded which) from PBMCs. This clonotype originated in a human donor with aplastic anemia.

Written as DNA, the CDR3 is TGTGCCAGCAGCTTCGGACAGGGGGCGACAGATACGCAGTATTTT. This gives the protein CASSFGQGATDTQYF. The rearrangement links TRBV7-9 to TRBJ2-3; 11 bases are shared with TRBD1. With 3 bases clipped from V and 3 bases from J, the junction kept 2 bases outside the gene matches. CDR3 size: 15 residues. Germline lookup yields CDR1 SEHNR and CDR2 FQNEAQ (reference sequence). Filled out from reference TRBV7-9 and TRBJ2-3, the complete variable domain reads DTGVSQNPRHKITKRGQNVTFRCDPISEHNRLYWYRQTLGQGPEFLTYFQNEAQLEKSRLLSDRFSAERPKGSFSTLEIQRTEQGDSAMYLCASSFGQGATDTQYFGPGTRLTVL.